A selection of T cell receptor beta chains follows, all from one sample in a study of T cell responses to AZD1222 COVID-19 vaccine. The assay was immunoSEQ multiplex PCR, and TCRdb's table has in-frame clones only and misses some. The table lists about 110,000 clones, 70% to 90% of them singletons. This material consisted of peripheral blood, taken on day 0 of AZD1222 vaccination. All receptors come from an adult in good health. CDR3s include the opening cysteine and the closing phenylalanine or tryptophan. Fields, in order: V gene, D gene, J gene, CDR3 length, clone size, CDR3 DNA, CDR3 protein. D genes are given only for firm matches. The size field is filled for only some rows; it gives once, few, many or a size class.

V gene: TRBV5-1
D gene: TRBD1
J gene: TRBJ1-1
CDR3 length: 15
clone size: -
CDR3 DNA: TGCGCCAGCAGCTTGGAGGCCCAGGGGGTCACTGAAGCTTTCTTT
CDR3 protein: CASSLEAQGVTEAFF

V gene: TRBV5-1
D gene: -
J gene: TRBJ2-2
CDR3 length: 17
clone size: -
CDR3 DNA: TGCGCCAGCAGCTTGGGTACCCCAGGGCGTGTCACCGGGGAGCTGTTTTTT
CDR3 protein: CASSLGTPGRVTGELFF

V gene: TRBV5-1
D gene: TRBD2
J gene: TRBJ2-2
CDR3 length: 16
clone size: -
CDR3 DNA: TGCGCCAGCTGTGGGGAGGGGCGCGTAGACACCGGGGAGCTGTTTTTT
CDR3 protein: CASCGEGRVDTGELFF

V gene: TRBV4-1
D gene: TRBD1
J gene: TRBJ2-7
CDR3 length: 19
clone size: -
CDR3 DNA: TGCGCCAGCAGCCAAGTTTTAAATTCCCCGACAGGGGGCTCCTACGAGCAGTACTTC
CDR3 protein: CASSQVLNSPTGGSYEQYF

V gene: TRBV2
D gene: -
J gene: TRBJ1-1
CDR3 length: 11
clone size: -
CDR3 DNA: TGTGCCAGCAGTGAATACACTGAAGCTTTCTTT
CDR3 protein: CASSEYTEAFF

V gene: TRBV12-3/TRBV12-4
D gene: TRBD1
J gene: TRBJ1-2
CDR3 length: 13
clone size: -
CDR3 DNA: TGTGCCAGCAGCTACCAGGGGGCGGGCGGCTACACCTTC
CDR3 protein: CASSYQGAGGYTF

V gene: TRBV7-6
D gene: -
J gene: TRBJ1-3
CDR3 length: 15
clone size: -
CDR3 DNA: TGTGCCAGCAGCTTAGAGGACAGCTCTGGAAACACCATATATTTT
CDR3 protein: CASSLEDSSGNTIYF

V gene: TRBV7-2
D gene: TRBD1
J gene: TRBJ2-4
CDR3 length: 14
clone size: -
CDR3 DNA: TGTGCCAGCAGCCCCGGGACAGGGGGCTTGGTTCAGTACTTC
CDR3 protein: CASSPGTGGLVQYF

V gene: TRBV3-1/TRBV3-2
D gene: -
J gene: TRBJ1-5
CDR3 length: 13
clone size: -
CDR3 DNA: TGTGCCAGCAGCCAAGATGAGGCGGGCCCCCAGCATTTT
CDR3 protein: CASSQDEAGPQHF

V gene: TRBV5-1
D gene: TRBD2
J gene: TRBJ2-2
CDR3 length: 18
clone size: -
CDR3 DNA: TGCGCCAGCAGCTTAACTAGCGGGGGGTCCGTCGGCACCGGGGAGCTGTTTTTT
CDR3 protein: CASSLTSGGSVGTGELFF

V gene: TRBV21-1
D gene: -
J gene: TRBJ2-4
CDR3 length: 17
clone size: once
CDR3 DNA: TGTGCCAGCAACAACGTGGGGGGGAATCTAGCCAAAAACATTCAGTACTTC
CDR3 protein: CASNNVGGNLAKNIQYF

V gene: TRBV10-3
D gene: -
J gene: TRBJ2-3
CDR3 length: 15
clone size: -
CDR3 DNA: TGTGCCATCAGTGATTCCACCACTGGCACAGATACGCAGTATTTT
CDR3 protein: CAISDSTTGTDTQYF

V gene: TRBV19
D gene: TRBD1
J gene: TRBJ1-1
CDR3 length: 12
clone size: once
CDR3 DNA: TGTGCCAGTGGACAGGGAGAGACTGAAGCTTTCTTT
CDR3 protein: CASGQGETEAFF